This T cell receptor (beta chain) was sequenced in a study of patients and donors after allogeneic stem cell transplantation. MiXCR, run by TCRdb on the RT-PCR reads, gives a single entry per CDR3 protein. The sample shows some 92,000 distinct CDR3 sequences, about 48% of them seen only once. The CDR3 totals 14 residues. Germline V CDR1 and CDR2: SGHAT, FQNNGV. Trimming took 3 bases from V and 3 from J, leaving 11 bases between them. The TCR originated in a human donor who was either an allogeneic HSCT recipient or a stem cell or donor lymphocyte infusion donor (not recorded which). It is not recorded whose cells these are; they may come from a transplant donor. The gene calls are TRBV11-2 and TRBJ1-1; TRBD1 might be the D (6 bases). The sequenced material came from blood, either unsorted or a sorted T cell fraction (not recorded which). CDR3 sequence: CASSLKGVDTEAFF. The CDR3, as DNA: TGTGCCAGCAGCTTGAAGGGGGTGGACACTGAAGCTTTCTTT.